The entry that follows covers one T cell receptor beta chain sequence. Its antigen is unknown. The CDR3 regions of TCR beta were amplified from RNA transcripts. The HTBI primer set drove a first-round RT-PCR of the TCR CDR3. Using its own MiXCR run on the multiplex PCR reads, TCRdb lists one record per CDR3 protein. The sample holds approximately 590,000 distinct CDR3 sequences, around 16% seen once. The data are from a study of T cells in Graves' hyperthyroidism and ophthalmopathy. Study-wide findings and caveats: A 13 V-J model separated ophthalmopathy from stable hyperthyroidism.

Hyperthyroidism in the patients, aged 18 to 65, was newly diagnosed and under 2 months in duration. Exclusions: uncontrolled infection, other autoimmune disease, pregnancy, lactation. This clonotype was obtained from a woman aged 25 to 39 with Graves' hyperthyroidism. Sequences were obtained from blood.

The CDR3 nucleotides are TGTGCCAGCAGCTTAGTTGCGGGAGTGGCATTAAATACGCAGTATTTT. Translation gives CASSLVAGVALNTQYF. The chain links TRBV7-2 to TRBJ2-3, with 7 bases aligning to TRBD2. This CDR3 comprises 16 residues. The germline V gene encodes CDR1 SGHTA and CDR2 FQGNSA. V was clipped by 1 base and J by 7 bases; unmatched bases: 11.